Listed here are 13 T cell receptor beta chains from one sample, sequenced in a study of blood T cell repertoires in COVID-19. Repertoires were generated with immunoSEQ multiplex PCR, while TCRdb's copy carries only in-frame clones and drops some. The data show 200,000 to 250,000 clones, with about 80% seen just once and approximately 4% held by the top ten. Sequencing used PBMCs or T cells enriched from blood (not recorded which). These TCRs come from a middle-aged woman who had been exposed to COVID-19.

The chain has TRBV19 and TRBJ1-5; 7 bases line up with TRBD1. This CDR3 comprises 16 residues. J gave up 0 bases and V 5 bases, and 7 bases lay outside the gene matches. Per the germline V gene, CDR1 is LNHDA and CDR2 is SQIVND (reference sequence). Here the CDR3 reads CASSWTGLNSNQPQHF. CDR3 nucleotide sequence: TGTGCCAGTAGTTGGACAGGTCTTAATAGCAATCAGCCCCAGCATTTT. Drawing the rest from reference TRBV19 and TRBJ1-5, the complete variable domain is DGGITQSPKYLFRKEGQNVTLSCEQNLNHDAMYWYRQDPGQGLRLIYYSQIVNDFQKGDIAEGYSVSREKKESFPLTVTSAQKNPTAFYLCASSWTGLNSNQPQHFGDGTRLSIL.

Of note for this clone: The same CDR3 can be traced to other DNA sequences in this sample. The chain carries TRBV18 and TRBJ1-2; D unresolved. V lost 3 bases to trimming and J lost 3 bases, with 8 bases between them. Germline V gene data show CDR1 as KGHSH and CDR2 as LQKENI. This CDR3 region has 13 residues. The CDR3 DNA follows: TGTGCCAGCTCACCGTCGGGAGACTATGGCTACACCTTC. Its protein product is CASSPSGDYGYTF. Together with reference TRBV18 and TRBJ1-2, the CDR3 gives the full variable domain: NAGVMQNPRHLVRRRGQEARLRCSPMKGHSHVYWYRQLPEEGLKFMVYLQKENIIDESGMPKERFSAEFPKEGPSILRIQQVVRGDSAAYFCASSPSGDYGYTFGSGTRLTVV.

This chain joins TRBV20-1 and TRBJ2-5; 8 nucleotides match TRBD2. This CDR3 region has 15 residues. CDR1 and CDR2 (germline): DFQATT, SNEGSKA (reference sequence). The trim removed 3 bases at V and 0 bases at J, leaving 6 bases unmatched. As DNA, the CDR3 is TGCAGTGCTAGTTCGGCGGGGGGTTACCAAGAGACCCAGTACTTC. This gives the protein CSASSAGGYQETQYF.

The chain is built from TRBV18 and TRBJ1-1, with 9 bases matching TRBD1. Germline CDR1 reads KGHSH; CDR2 reads LQKENI. The CDR3 extends over 18 amino acids. Trimming at V came to 0 bases and at J to 0 bases, leaving 8 bases not matched to a gene. CDR3 region: CASSPPRGQGGMNTEAFF. CDR3 coding DNA: TGTGCCAGCTCACCACCGAGGGGACAGGGAGGCATGAACACTGAAGCTTTCTTT.

This clone turned up a few times. The chain has TRBV5-4 and TRBJ1-4; 9 positions agree with TRBD1. Germline CDR1 reads SGHNT; CDR2 reads YYREEE (reference sequence). With 6 bases clipped from V and 5 bases from J, the junction kept 5 bases outside the gene matches. The CDR3 has 14 amino acids. The CDR3: CASTPGQGNEKLFF. In nucleotides, the CDR3 is TGTGCCAGCACCCCGGGACAGGGAAATGAAAAACTGTTTTTT.

The chain uses TRBV19 and TRBJ1-2; D perhaps matches TRBD1 (6 bases). V shed 3 bases and J shed 4 bases, with 21 bases lying between them. The germline CDR1 and CDR2 sequences are LNHDA and SQIVND (reference sequence). This CDR3 contains 17 residues. The CDR3 region is CASSIGFGQKRPYGYTF. The CDR3 nucleotides are TGTGCCAGTAGTATTGGGTTTGGACAGAAAAGACCCTATGGCTACACCTTC.

V usage is TRBV10-3 and J usage is TRBJ1-6, with 8 bases aligning to TRBD1. Germline CDR1 reads ENHRY; CDR2 reads SYGVKD. The CDR3 totals 22 residues. The ends lost 2 bases at V and 8 bases at J; junction bases unmatched: 26. The CDR3 bases are TGTGCCATCAGTGAGAAGGTGGGAGATTCTAGAAAATGGACAGGGACGCATTCACCCCTCCACTTT. It codes for CAISEKVGDSRKWTGTHSPLHF.

The genes are TRBV14 and TRBJ2-1; D is possibly TRBD1 (7 bases). Trimming shortened V by 2 bases and J by 7 bases, and 15 bases separated the two germline ends. From germline, CDR1 is SGHDN and CDR2 FVKESK. CDR3 size: 15 residues. CDR3 sequence (DNA): TGTGCCAGCAGCCAAATGACAGGGAGCGGGAATGAGCAGTTCTTC. Its protein product is CASSQMTGSGNEQFF.

The rearrangement joins TRBV5-1 to TRBJ2-3, with 12 nucleotides matching TRBD2. CDR3 length: 14 amino acids. Trimming cost V 4 bases and J 14 bases; bases outside gene matches: 11. Looked up from germline, CDR1 is SGHRS and CDR2 is YFSETQ. The CDR3 protein is CASSPGLAGPEGYF. DNA for the CDR3: TGCGCCAGCAGCCCCGGACTAGCGGGGCCCGAGGGGTATTTT. Full variable domain (missing parts from reference TRBV5-1 and TRBJ2-3): KAGVTQTPRYLIKTRGQQVTLSCSPISGHRSVSWYQQTPGQGLQFLFEYFSETQRNKGNFPGRFSGRQFSNSRSEMNVSTLELGDSALYLCASSPGLAGPEGYFGPGTRLTVL.

The chain uses TRBV7-8 and TRBJ1-1, with 9 positions matching TRBD1. Germline CDR1 SGHVS, CDR2 FQNEAQ. Losses at the gene ends were 0 bases for V and 0 bases for J; bases not matched to a gene: 5. This CDR3 comprises 17 residues. CDR3: CASSLARTGALNTEAFF. The CDR3 DNA reads TGTGCCAGCAGCTTAGCGAGGACAGGGGCGCTGAACACTGAAGCTTTCTTT.

The chain employs TRBV12-5 and TRBJ2-1, with 10 bases identical to TRBD2. This CDR3 contains 15 residues. The junction had 6 bases not matched to a gene; V was cut back by 4 bases and J by 6 bases. The germline CDR1 and CDR2 sequences are LGHNT and FRNRAP. The chain's CDR3 is CASGSSGGGGNEQFF. CDR3 coding DNA: TGTGCTAGTGGTTCCAGCGGGGGGGGAGGCAATGAGCAGTTCTTC.

The chain uses TRBV7-8 and TRBJ1-2; 8 bases fit TRBD1. CDR3 size: 14 residues. CDR1 and CDR2 from the germline V gene are SGHVS and FQNEAQ. Losses at the gene ends were 5 bases for V and 2 bases for J; bases not matched to a gene: 4. The CDR3 loop reads CASSVYRGNYGYTF. In DNA, the CDR3 is TGTGCCAGCAGCGTATACAGGGGGAACTATGGCTACACCTTC.

The V gene is TRBV7-3, the J gene TRBJ2-1; TRBD2 matches 13 bases. Unmatched junction bases numbered 2, after V lost 2 bases and J lost 4 bases. Germline CDR1 reads SGHTA; CDR2 reads FQGTGA. The CDR3 covers 16 residues. The CDR3 reads CASSLGTSGDYNEQFF. CDR3 bases: TGTGCCAGCAGCTTAGGGACTAGCGGGGATTACAATGAGCAGTTCTTC.